These T cell receptor beta chains were read from a single sample in a study of T cell responses to AZD1222 COVID-19 vaccine. This table comes from immunoSEQ multiplex PCR, and its TCRdb copy is limited to in-frame clones, with some not included. The sample lists 46,000 or so clones; approximately 80% were seen once. The source was peripheral blood, collected on day 0 of AZD1222 vaccination. The receptors shown here come from an adult in good health. CDR3s include the opening cysteine and the closing phenylalanine or tryptophan. The D gene is left open where the match is weak. Size is omitted from some rows. Given values are once, few, many or a class for expanded clones.

d_gene	j_gene	abundance	len	v_gene	CDR3aa	CDR3nt
NA	TRBJ2-7	NA	11	TRBV29-1	CSGGLGFEQYF	TGCAGCGGGGGGCTTGGGTTCGAGCAGTACTTC
TRBD1	TRBJ2-3	NA	15	TRBV19	CASSRDRGTTDTQYF	TGTGCCAGTAGTAGGGACAGAGGGACCACAGATACGCAGTATTTT
TRBD1	TRBJ1-2	NA	14	TRBV28	CASSSGTGSYGYTF	TGTGCCAGCAGTTCGGGGACAGGGTCATATGGCTACACCTTC
NA	TRBJ1-1	once	13	TRBV5-4	CASSLTMNTEAFF	TGTGCCAGCAGCTTGACCATGAACACTGAAGCTTTCTTT
TRBD2	TRBJ2-7	NA	15	TRBV30	CAWSVGIAGGYEQYF	TGTGCCTGGAGTGTAGGGATAGCGGGAGGCTACGAGCAGTACTTC
NA	TRBJ2-1	NA	13	TRBV15	CATSRDEGNEQFF	TGTGCCACCAGCAGAGATGAAGGCAATGAGCAGTTCTTC
NA	TRBJ2-5	few	12	TRBV5-4	CASSILHTDQYF	TGTGCCAGCAGCATATTACATACGGACCAGTACTTC
NA	TRBJ1-1	NA	14	TRBV27	CASSLSGQNTEAFF	TGTGCCAGCAGTTTATCGGGGCAGAACACTGAAGCTTTCTTT
NA	TRBJ1-6	once	15	TRBV7-2	CASSPLPLYNSPLHF	TGTGCCAGCAGCCCCCTCCCTCTCTATAATTCACCCCTCCACTTT
NA	TRBJ1-1	NA	15	TRBV19	CASSIEGGQNTEAFF	TGTGCCAGTAGTATAGAGGGCGGTCAAAACACTGAAGCTTTCTTT
NA	TRBJ1-2	NA	13	TRBV19	CASSSRQDYGYTF	TGTGCCAGTAGTTCCAGACAGGACTATGGCTACACCTTC
NA	TRBJ2-1	NA	12	TRBV7-8	CASSQQGLEQFF	TGTGCCAGCAGCCAACAGGGCCTTGAGCAGTTCTTC
TRBD2	TRBJ2-5	NA	15	TRBV19	CASSTTRLARETQYF	TGTGCCAGTAGTACCACGCGACTAGCACGGGAGACCCAGTACTTC
NA	TRBJ2-1	NA	12	TRBV12-3/TRBV12-4	CASSLRQNEQFF	TGTGCCAGCAGTTTAAGGCAGAATGAGCAGTTCTTC
NA	TRBJ1-1	NA	12	TRBV27	CASSSGATEAFF	TGTGCCAGCAGTTCGGGGGCCACTGAAGCTTTCTTT
NA	TRBJ1-6	few	13	TRBV30	CAWTPTFNSPLHF	TGTGCCTGGACCCCCACTTTTAATTCACCCCTCCACTTT
TRBD2	TRBJ2-7	NA	16	TRBV19	CASLGTSGDSSYEQYF	TGTGCCAGCCTAGGGACTAGCGGGGACAGCTCCTACGAGCAGTACTTC
TRBD2	TRBJ2-2	NA	14	TRBV6-5	CASTGGGTTGELFF	TGTGCCAGCACGGGGGGAGGGACCACCGGGGAGCTGTTTTTT
NA	TRBJ2-1	NA	13	TRBV19	CASGQNSYNEQFF	TGTGCCAGTGGACAGAACTCCTACAATGAGCAGTTCTTC
TRBD2	TRBJ2-1	NA	14	TRBV29-1	CSVGESGGLGEQFF	TGCAGCGTTGGAGAAAGCGGGGGCCTTGGTGAGCAGTTCTTC
TRBD2	TRBJ2-2	NA	15	TRBV7-2	CASSSGTSGTRELFF	TGTGCCAGCAGCTCGGGGACTAGCGGGACCAGGGAGCTGTTTTTT
TRBD1	TRBJ1-1	NA	14	TRBV6-5	CASRPGGPSTEAFF	TGTGCCAGCCGACCAGGGGGCCCAAGCACTGAAGCTTTCTTT
NA	TRBJ1-2	NA	14	TRBV5-1	CASSLTPGNYGYTF	TGCGCCAGCAGCCTTACCCCGGGGAACTATGGCTACACCTTC
TRBD2	TRBJ2-1	NA	15	TRBV19	CASSSGTSGYNEQFF	TGTGCCAGTAGTTCCGGGACTAGCGGTTACAATGAGCAGTTCTTC
NA	TRBJ1-2	NA	16	TRBV9	CASSRGGSNPNYGYTF	TGTGCCAGCAGCCGAGGGGGATCCAATCCTAACTATGGCTACACCTTC
TRBD1	TRBJ1-2	once	13	TRBV2	CASWTGGIYGYTF	TGTGCCAGCTGGACAGGGGGCATCTATGGCTACACCTTC
TRBD1	TRBJ1-5	once	16	TRBV5-4	CASSFDGGGQNQPQHF	TGTGCCAGCAGCTTTGATGGGGGGGGACAGAATCAGCCCCAGCATTTT
NA	TRBJ2-1	NA	15	TRBV6-5	CASSLSGSEYNEQFF	TGTGCCAGCAGCCTTTCTGGGTCGGAATACAATGAGCAGTTCTTC
TRBD2	TRBJ2-1	NA	14	TRBV28	CASASGGSYNEQFF	TGTGCCAGCGCTAGCGGGGGGTCTTACAATGAGCAGTTCTTC
TRBD2	TRBJ2-1	NA	16	TRBV3-1/TRBV3-2	CASSRTSLRSYNEQFF	TGTGCCAGCAGCCGGACTAGCCTCCGCTCCTACAATGAGCAGTTCTTC
NA	TRBJ1-5	NA	17	TRBV5-5	CASSLVPGVGGEKSQHF	TGTGCCAGCAGCTTGGTCCCCGGCGTCGGCGGAGAAAAGTCCCAGCATTTT
NA	TRBJ2-2	few	15	TRBV19	CASNRGGQNTGELFF	TGTGCCAGTAACCGAGGGGGACAGAACACCGGGGAGCTGTTTTTT
TRBD1	TRBJ1-6	NA	14	TRBV14	CASSSGQGTTPLHF	TGTGCCAGCAGCTCGGGACAGGGGACTACACCCCTCCACTTT
TRBD1	TRBJ1-1	NA	16	TRBV5-1	CASSVGTGPRNTEAFF	TGCGCCAGCAGCGTAGGGACAGGGCCACGGAACACTGAAGCTTTCTTT
NA	TRBJ2-3	once	13	TRBV6-4	CASSDPGADTQYF	TGTGCCAGCAGTGACCCAGGGGCGGATACGCAGTATTTT
NA	TRBJ1-1	NA	16	TRBV9	CASSVAKTDWNTEAFF	TGTGCCAGCAGCGTAGCCAAGACAGACTGGAACACTGAAGCTTTCTTT
TRBD2	TRBJ2-3	NA	16	TRBV6-5	CASSYGAGGPGDTQYF	TGTGCCAGCAGTTACGGAGCGGGAGGGCCGGGGGATACGCAGTATTTT
TRBD1	TRBJ2-7	medium-sized	15	TRBV15	CATSRAGQGAPEQYF	TGTGCCACCAGCAGGGCCGGACAGGGGGCTCCCGAGCAGTACTTC
NA	TRBJ1-4	NA	14	TRBV5-6	CASSRRPTNEKLFF	TGTGCCAGCAGCCGACGGCCGACTAATGAAAAACTGTTTTTT
TRBD1	TRBJ1-2	few	16	TRBV28	CASRWTGARGLYGYTF	TGTGCCAGCAGGTGGACAGGGGCAAGGGGGCTTTATGGCTACACCTTC
NA	TRBJ1-1	NA	13	TRBV5-6	CASSLYGDTEAFF	TGTGCCAGCAGCTTATACGGGGACACTGAAGCTTTCTTT
NA	TRBJ1-2	NA	14	TRBV10-3	CAISEDSPRYGYTF	TGTGCCATCAGTGAGGACAGCCCAAGATATGGCTACACCTTC
NA	TRBJ1-3	NA	17	TRBV5-6	CASSLRRGSNSGNTIYF	TGTGCCAGCAGCTTGCGGAGGGGCTCGAACTCTGGAAACACCATATATTTT
NA	TRBJ1-6	NA	14	TRBV3-1/TRBV3-2	CASSSSGQHSPLHF	NA
NA	TRBJ1-5	NA	15	TRBV18	CASSPGTSSLQPQHF	TGTGCCAGCTCACCAGGGACCTCGTCCCTTCAGCCCCAGCATTTT
NA	TRBJ2-6	NA	15	TRBV28	CASSLLASGANVLTF	TGTGCCAGCAGTCTACTAGCCTCCGGGGCCAACGTCCTGACTTTC
NA	TRBJ2-7	NA	12	TRBV6-6	CASSYVAYEQYF	TGTGCCAGCAGTTACGTAGCTTACGAGCAGTACTTC
NA	TRBJ1-1	NA	13	TRBV6-5	CASSFSGNTEAFF	TGTGCCAGCAGTTTCAGCGGGAACACTGAAGCTTTCTTT
TRBD2	TRBJ2-1	NA	18	TRBV27	CASSLLVRTSGRNNEQFF	TGTGCCAGCAGTTTATTAGTCAGGACTAGCGGGAGGAACAATGAGCAGTTCTTC
NA	TRBJ1-6	NA	14	TRBV5-1	CASRDMSGNSPLHF	TGCGCCAGCAGAGACATGAGTGGAAATTCACCCCTCCACTTT
TRBD2	TRBJ2-3	NA	17	TRBV7-2	CASSPPHLAGGMNTQYF	TGTGCCAGCAGCCCCCCGCACCTAGCGGGGGGGATGAATACGCAGTATTTT
TRBD2	TRBJ2-1	NA	15	TRBV16	CASTQAGASYNEQFF	TGTGCCAGCACCCAAGCGGGAGCATCTTACAATGAGCAGTTCTTC
NA	TRBJ2-2	NA	14	TRBV7-8	CASSPRETSGELFF	TGTGCCAGCAGCCCCCGGGAAACCTCCGGGGAGCTGTTTTTT
NA	TRBJ1-1	NA	13	TRBV30	CAWSRILNTEAFF	TGTGCCTGGAGTCGTATATTGAACACTGAAGCTTTCTTT
NA	TRBJ1-5	NA	15	TRBV19	CASSISGYSNQPQHF	TGTGCCAGTAGTATATCTGGGTACAGCAATCAGCCCCAGCATTTT